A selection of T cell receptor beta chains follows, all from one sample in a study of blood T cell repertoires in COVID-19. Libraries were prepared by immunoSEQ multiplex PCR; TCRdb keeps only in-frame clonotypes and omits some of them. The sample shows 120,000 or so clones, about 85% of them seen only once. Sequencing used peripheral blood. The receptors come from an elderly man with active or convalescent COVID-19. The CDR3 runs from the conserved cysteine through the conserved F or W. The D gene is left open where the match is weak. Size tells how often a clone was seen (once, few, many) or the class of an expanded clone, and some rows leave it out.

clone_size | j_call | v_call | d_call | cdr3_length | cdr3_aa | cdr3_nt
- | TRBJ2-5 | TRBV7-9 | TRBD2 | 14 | CASSSPGTSGTQYF | TGTGCCAGCAGCTCCCCCGGGACTAGTGGGACCCAGTACTTC
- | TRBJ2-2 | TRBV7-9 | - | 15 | CASSLGVLAGGELFF | TGTGCCAGCAGCTTAGGAGTACTAGCAGGCGGGGAGCTGTTTTTT
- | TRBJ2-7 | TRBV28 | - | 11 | CASSWSYEQCF | TGTGCCAGCAGTTGGAGCTACGAGCAGTGCTTC
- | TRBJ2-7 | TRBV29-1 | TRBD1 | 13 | CSVRGTGDYEQYF | TGCAGCGTCCGGGGGACAGGGGACTACGAGCAGTACTTC
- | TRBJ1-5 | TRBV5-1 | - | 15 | CASSFDGYSNQPQHF | TGCGCCAGCAGCTTTGACGGGTATAGCAATCAGCCCCAGCATTTT
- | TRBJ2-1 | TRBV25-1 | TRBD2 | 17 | CASSQLYEGVRGNEQFF | TGTGCCAGCAGTCAACTTTACGAGGGCGTGCGGGGGAATGAGCAGTTCTTC
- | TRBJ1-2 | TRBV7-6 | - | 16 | CASSLELPGISRGYTF | TGTGCCAGCAGCTTAGAGTTGCCAGGGATTTCTCGGGGCTACACCTTC
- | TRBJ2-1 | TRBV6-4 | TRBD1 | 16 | CASSGSTGRSYNEQFF | TGTGCCAGCAGTGGGTCGACAGGGCGATCCTACAATGAGCAGTTCTTC
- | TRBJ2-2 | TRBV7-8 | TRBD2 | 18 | CASSKNAGGRSNTGELFF | TGTGCCAGCAGCAAAAATGCGGGGGGGCGGTCCAACACCGGGGAGCTGTTTTTT
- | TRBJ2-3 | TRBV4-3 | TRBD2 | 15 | CASSQDGLAGSTQYF | TGCGCCAGCAGCCAAGATGGACTAGCGGGTTCGACGCAGTATTTT
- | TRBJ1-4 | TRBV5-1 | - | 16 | CASSLGQSATNEKLFF | TGCGCCAGCAGCTTGGGACAGTCCGCAACTAATGAAAAACTGTTTTTT
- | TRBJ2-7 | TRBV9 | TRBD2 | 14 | CASSTTSAAYEQYF | TGTGCCAGCAGCACGACTAGCGCCGCCTACGAGCAGTACTTC
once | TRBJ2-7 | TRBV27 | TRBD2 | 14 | CASTYKRDAAEQYF | TGTGCCAGCACTTACAAGCGGGACGCGGCCGAGCAGTACTTC
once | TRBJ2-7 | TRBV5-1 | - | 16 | CASSLTVAATAYEQYF | TGCGCCAGCAGCTTGACCGTAGCGGCGACAGCCTACGAGCAGTACTTC
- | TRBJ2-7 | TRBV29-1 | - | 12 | CSAGLGLYEQYF | TGCAGCGCTGGACTGGGCCTCTACGAGCAGTACTTC
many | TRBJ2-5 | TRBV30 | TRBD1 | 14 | CAWMLGTGEETQYF | TGTGCCTGGATGCTTGGGACAGGGGAAGAGACCCAGTACTTC
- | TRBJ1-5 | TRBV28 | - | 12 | CASSLPYQPQHF | TGTGCCAGCAGTTTACCGTATCAGCCCCAGCATTTT
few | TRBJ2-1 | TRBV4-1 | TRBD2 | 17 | CASSQELAGGAYNEQFF | TGCGCCAGCAGCCAAGAACTAGCGGGGGGGGCGTACAATGAGCAGTTCTTC